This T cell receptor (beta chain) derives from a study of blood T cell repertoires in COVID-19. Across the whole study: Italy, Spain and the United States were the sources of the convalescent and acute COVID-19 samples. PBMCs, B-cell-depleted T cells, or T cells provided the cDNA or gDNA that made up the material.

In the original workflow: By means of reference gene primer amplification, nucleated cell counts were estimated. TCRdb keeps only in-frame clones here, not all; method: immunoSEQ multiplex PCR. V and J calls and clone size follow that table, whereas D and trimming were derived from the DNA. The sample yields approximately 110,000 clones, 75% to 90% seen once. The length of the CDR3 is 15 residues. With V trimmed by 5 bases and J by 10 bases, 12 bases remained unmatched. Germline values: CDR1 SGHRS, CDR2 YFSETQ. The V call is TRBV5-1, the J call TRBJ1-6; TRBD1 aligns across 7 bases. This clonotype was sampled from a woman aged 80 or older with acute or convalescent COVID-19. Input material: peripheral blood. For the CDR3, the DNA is TGCGCCAGCAGACCAGGGACAGTTAGTCCGTCACCCCTCCACTTT. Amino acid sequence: CASRPGTVSPSPLHF. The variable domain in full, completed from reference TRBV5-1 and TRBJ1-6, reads KAGVTQTPRYLIKTRGQQVTLSCSPISGHRSVSWYQQTPGQGLQFLFEYFSETQRNKGNFPGRFSGRQFSNSRSEMNVSTLELGDSALYLCASRPGTVSPSPLHFGNGTRLTVT.